The 5 T cell receptor beta chains presented below share a single source sample, sequenced in a study of blood T cell repertoires in COVID-19. Only in-frame clones appear in the TCRdb table, and some are missing; sequencing was by immunoSEQ multiplex PCR. The table has around 280,000 clones, roughly 87% seen once. The sample comprised peripheral blood. The receptors were sampled from a woman aged 45-59 years who had recovered from COVID-19.

V and J are TRBV23-1 and TRBJ1-5; 7 bases are a match to TRBD1. TRBV23-1 is known as an ORF, though its function is uncertain. The junction had 19 bases not matched to a gene; V was cut back by 1 base and J by 1 base. This CDR3 comprises 21 residues. The CDR3 sequence: CASSQYPTGTVPWESNQPQHF. The CDR3, as DNA: TGCGCCAGCAGTCAATACCCAACCGGGACAGTCCCATGGGAGAGCAATCAGCCCCAGCATTTT.

There are a few counts of this clone. The genes are TRBV27 and TRBJ2-7; 10 bases map to TRBD2. Germline CDR1 is MNHEY and CDR2 is SMNVEV (reference sequence). The CDR3 contains 15 residues. With 3 bases clipped from V and 2 bases from J, the junction kept 4 bases outside the gene matches. CDR3: CASSLVTSGPYEQYF. CDR3 DNA sequence: TGTGCCAGCAGTTTGGTGACTAGCGGGCCCTACGAGCAGTACTTC.

The chain couples TRBV3-1 (or the pseudogene TRBV3-2) to TRBJ1-1; D is undetermined. This CDR3 is built from 14 residues. V dropped 5 bases and J dropped 5 bases, with 15 bases sitting between them. Germline V gene lookup returns CDR1 LGHDT and CDR2 YNNKEL (reference sequence). The CDR3 loop reads CASSSVEGRTEAFF. The DNA for the CDR3 is TGTGCCAGCAGCTCTGTCGAAGGGAGAACTGAAGCTTTCTTT.

The chain recombines TRBV4-2 with TRBJ1-6, with unresolved D. CDR1 and CDR2 from the germline V gene are LGHNA and YNFKEQ. The CDR3 contains 17 residues. V lost 0 bases, J lost 1 base, and 10 bases lay in between. CDR3 residues: CASSQDEGSSYNSPLHF. CDR3 DNA: TGTGCCAGCAGCCAAGATGAGGGCAGTTCCTATAATTCACCCCTCCACTTT.

V is TRBV2 and J is TRBJ1-1; the D is unclear. Per germline, CDR1 SNHLY and CDR2 FYNNEI. The CDR3 spans 11 residues. Trimming removed 6 bases from V and 5 bases from J, with 7 bases in between. CDR3 sequence reads: CASRVRTEAFF. CDR3 bases: TGTGCCAGCAGGGTCAGGACTGAAGCTTTCTTT.